A selection of T cell receptor beta chains follows, all from one sample in a study of cytomegalovirus exposure and HLA in healthy donors. Using immunoSEQ multiplex PCR, the repertoire was profiled, and TCRdb retains in-frame clones only, with some absent. The listing contains 40,000 to 60,000 clones. Sequenced input: PBMCs. The source of these receptors is a male donor in good health and CMV-seropositive. Both conserved end residues are part of each CDR3. A D gene is named only where the DNA matches it firmly.

j_gene,d_gene,v_gene,CDR3nt,CDR3aa
TRBJ1-3,.,TRBV23-1,TGCGCCAGCAACACGGCGGGACGGGCCAGCTCTGGAAACACCATATATTTT,CASNTAGRASSGNTIYF
TRBJ1-1,.,TRBV7-9,TGTGCCAGCAGCCCAACGGGGGTGGCTGAAGCTTTCTTT,CASSPTGVAEAFF
TRBJ2-1,.,TRBV5-1,TGCGCCAGCAGCTTGGAGGGGAATGAGCAGTTCTTC,CASSLEGNEQFF
TRBJ2-1,TRBD2,TRBV6-5,TGTGCCAGCAGTTACTCGGTAGCGGGGGTTAACAATGAGCAGTTCTTC,CASSYSVAGVNNEQFF
TRBJ1-5,TRBD1,TRBV2,TGTGCCACCGGGACAGCCTACAATCAGCCCCAGCATTTT,CATGTAYNQPQHF
TRBJ2-2,.,TRBV6-1,TGTGCCAGCAGTCTACTGCAGGGTACCGGGGAGCTGTTTTTT,CASSLLQGTGELFF
TRBJ2-3,.,TRBV19,TGTGCCAGTAGCAGTATGGGGGGGGCCCCTGGTACGCAGTATTTT,CASSSMGGAPGTQYF
TRBJ1-6,.,TRBV7-2,TGTGCCAGCAGCTCTCCCCCTGCGGGACGGTGGATTTCACCCCTCCACTTT,CASSSPPAGRWISPLHF
TRBJ2-1,TRBD2,TRBV7-3,TGTGCCAGCAGCCCTGGACTAGCGGGGGGGCTGCGCAATGAGCAGTTCTTC,CASSPGLAGGLRNEQFF
TRBJ2-1,.,TRBV11-1,TGTGCCAGCAGCGACGGAGGGGTTGAGCAGTTCTTC,CASSDGGVEQFF
TRBJ2-7,.,TRBV5-6,TGTGCCAGCAGGCAGCAGGGGTCCTACGAGCAGTACTTC,CASRQQGSYEQYF
TRBJ2-1,.,TRBV5-1,TGCGCCAGCAGCTTACGGAATGAGCAGTTCTTC,CASSLRNEQFF
TRBJ1-5,.,TRBV28,TGTGCCAGCAGTTGGAGTAGCAATCAGCCCCAGCATTTT,CASSWSSNQPQHF
TRBJ2-7,TRBD1,TRBV7-3,TGTGCCAGCAGCCCGACAGGGGACGAGCAGTACTTC,CASSPTGDEQYF
TRBJ1-1,.,TRBV4-3,TGCGCCAGCAGCCAAGGGTCCAGGGAAGACACTGAAGCTTTCTTT,CASSQGSREDTEAFF
TRBJ1-1,.,TRBV19,TGTGCCAGTAGTCCGCCTTCGGGACAAAAGGGGCACTTGGAAGCTTTCTTT,CASSPPSGQKGHLEAFF
TRBJ2-3,TRBD1,TRBV28,TGTGCCAGCAGTTTAGGGGGACAGGGTCTGACAGATACGCAGTATTTT,CASSLGGQGLTDTQYF
TRBJ1-6,.,TRBV4-2,TGTGCCAGCAGCCAAGATACGAGCTCCTATAATTCACCCCTCCACTTT,CASSQDTSSYNSPLHF
TRBJ2-5,.,TRBV7-7,TGTGCCAGCAGCTCCCTTATAGGGGGCCAAGAGACCCAGTACTTC,CASSSLIGGQETQYF
TRBJ1-2,TRBD1,TRBV7-2,TGTGCCAGCAGCTTAGGACAGGGGGATGGCTACACCTTC,CASSLGQGDGYTF
TRBJ2-3,.,TRBV7-2,TGTGCCAGCAGCTCCCCCCTCACAGATACGCAGTATTTT,CASSSPLTDTQYF
TRBJ2-7,.,TRBV6-5,TGTGCCAGCAGCCGACAGGGAGGCAGCCTCTACGAGCAGTACTTC,CASSRQGGSLYEQYF
TRBJ2-1,TRBD2,TRBV27,TGTGCCAGTTCGGGGGGTTATTACAATGAGCAGTTCTTC,CASSGGYYNEQFF
TRBJ2-5,TRBD1,TRBV18,TGTGCCAGCTCAAGTGTACTTGGGACAGCAGAGACCCAGTACTTC,CASSSVLGTAETQYF
TRBJ1-4,.,TRBV21-1,TGTGCCCACAGGAAGGGTGAAAAACTGTTTTTT,CAHRKGEKLFF
TRBJ2-7,TRBD1,TRBV30,TGTGCCTGGAGTGTACTGCAGGGGGCGGACGAGCAGTACTTC,CAWSVLQGADEQYF
TRBJ1-5,.,TRBV5-4,TGTGCCAGCAGCTTGGACAGCTATCAGCCCCAGCATTTT,CASSLDSYQPQHF
TRBJ2-2,.,TRBV4-3,TGCGCCAGCAGCCACGATACAAGGGGTACCGGGGAGCTGTTTTTT,CASSHDTRGTGELFF
TRBJ1-1,.,TRBV23-1,TGCGCCAGCAGTCACACCCGTGGGGGCGAGAACACTGAAGCTTTCTTT,CASSHTRGGENTEAFF
TRBJ2-1,.,TRBV7-9,TGTGCCAGCAGCCCCACAGGGGGGGGTTTTGGTGAGCAGTTCTTC,CASSPTGGGFGEQFF
TRBJ1-2,TRBD1,TRBV9,TGTGCCAGCAGCGTTGGGACAGGGCACTATGGCTACACCTTC,CASSVGTGHYGYTF
TRBJ1-1,.,TRBV9,TGTGCCAGCAGCGTTACGGGACAGAACACTGAAGCTTTCTTT,CASSVTGQNTEAFF
TRBJ2-7,.,TRBV18,TGTGCCAGCTCACCTCCCCCCGCCTACGAGCAGTACTTC,CASSPPPAYEQYF
TRBJ2-5,.,TRBV7-9,TGTGCCAGCAGCTTCCCCCGAGGCGCGGAGCGCCAAGAGACCCAGTACTTC,CASSFPRGAERQETQYF
TRBJ1-2,TRBD1,TRBV11-2,TGTGCCAGCAGCTTAGATCAACCTTTCCCTCGGACAGGTCTGTTCTGGGGCTACACCTTC,CASSLDQPFPRTGLFWGYTF
TRBJ1-4,.,TRBV6-5,TGTGCCAGCAGTTACTTCAGTGCAACTAATGAAAAACTGTTTTTT,CASSYFSATNEKLFF
TRBJ2-7,.,TRBV6-5,TGTGCCAGCAGTTACGGCAGTCGCCCAAATTACGAGCAGTACTTC,CASSYGSRPNYEQYF